One sample yielded the 32 T cell receptor beta chains listed below, sequenced in a study of blood T cell repertoires in COVID-19. The method was immunoSEQ multiplex PCR; TCRdb's version includes in-frame clones alone and lacks a portion of them. The table includes about 200,000 clones, 70% to 90% detected once. Material: PBMCs or T cells enriched from blood (not recorded which). The receptors derive from a man aged 25-45 years who had recovered from COVID-19.

The chain has TRBV14 and TRBJ2-3, with 10 bases fitting TRBD2. V was pared by 0 bases and J by 4 bases, with 13 bases of the junction left unmatched. Per germline, CDR1 SGHDN and CDR2 FVKESK. CDR3 length: 19 amino acids. DNA for the CDR3: TGTGCCAGCAGCCAAGATCCCCTTACCCTAGCGGGAGTTTCAGATACGCAGTATTTT. This codes for CASSQDPLTLAGVSDTQYF.

The V gene is TRBV30, the J gene TRBJ2-4, with D possibly TRBD2 on 5 matching bases. The CDR3 is 13 residues long. Germline assignment: CDR1 GTSNPN and CDR2 SVGIG (reference sequence). Trimming left V 2 bases short and J 2 bases short, with 7 bases between. CDR3 in DNA: TGTGCCTGGAGTAAGCGGTCCAAAAACATTCAGTACTTC. As protein: CAWSKRSKNIQYF.

The V and J genes are TRBV11-2 and TRBJ1-2; 8 bases agree with TRBD1. The germline gives CDR1 SGHAT, CDR2 FQNNGV. J lost 1 base, V lost 5 bases, and 15 bases had no gene match. There are 18 residues in the CDR3. The CDR3 DNA reads as TGTGCCAGCAGCCCTACAGGGACAGGTCGTAGGGATAACTATGGCTACACCTTC. Its translation is CASSPTGTGRRDNYGYTF.

This clone came up a few times. The CDR3, as DNA: TGTGCCAGCAGCCCAAACCTTAGCTCCTATAATTCACCCCTCCACTTT. Residues: CASSPNLSSYNSPLHF. The V call is TRBV9, the J call TRBJ1-6; D not certain. V dropped 4 bases and J dropped 0 bases, with 11 bases sitting between them. In germline, CDR1 is SGDLS, CDR2 YYNGEE. The CDR3 has 16 amino acids. Combining the CDR3 with reference TRBV9 and TRBJ1-6 gives the whole variable domain DSGVTQTPKHLITATGQRVTLRCSPRSGDLSVYWYQQSLDQGLQFLIQYYNGEERAKGNILERFSAQQFPDLHSELNLSSLELGDSALYFCASSPNLSSYNSPLHFGNGTRLTVT.

This clone was observed a handful of times. The J gene is TRBJ2-7, the V gene TRBV28; 7 bases align to TRBD1. Losses at the gene ends were 5 bases for V and 6 bases for J; bases not matched to a gene: 7. Germline lookup yields CDR1 MDHEN and CDR2 SYDVKM. There are 13 residues in the CDR3. This CDR3 is CASSPKGQREQYF. DNA of the CDR3: TGTGCCAGCAGTCCAAAGGGACAGCGCGAGCAGTACTTC.

This CDR3 is CASSGTDRQETQYF. CDR3 bases: TGTGCCAGCAGCGGAACGGACAGGCAAGAGACCCAGTACTTC. The chain recombines TRBV9 with TRBJ2-5; 7 positions agree with TRBD1. The CDR3 is 14 residues long. The germline V gene has CDR1 SGDLS and CDR2 YYNGEE. J was trimmed by 2 bases and V by 3 bases; bases with no gene match: 4.

The rearrangement joins TRBV2 to TRBJ2-1, with D maybe TRBD2 (6 bases). In germline, CDR1 is SNHLY, CDR2 FYNNEI. Trimming took 2 bases from V and 5 from J, leaving 19 bases between them. The CDR3 totals 17 residues. This CDR3 is CASSESGWTTPHNEQFF. CDR3 nucleotide sequence: TGTGCCAGCAGTGAATCGGGGTGGACTACACCACACAATGAGCAGTTCTTC.

V and J are TRBV29-1 and TRBJ2-3, with TRBD2 as a possible D gene (6 bases). Trimming removed 3 bases at V and 0 bases at J, with 13 bases between. Germline CDR1 SQVTM, CDR2 ANQGSEA. The CDR3 runs to 15 residues. The CDR3 loop reads CSVDVFGTSTDTQYF. In DNA form, the CDR3 reads TGCAGCGTTGATGTTTTCGGGACTAGCACAGATACGCAGTATTTT.

This clone was seen only once. V is TRBV6-5 and J is TRBJ1-1; 8 bases are a match to TRBD1. The length of the CDR3 is 14 residues. Germline CDR1 reads MNHEY; CDR2 reads SVGAGI. The V segment lost 6 bases and the J segment 1 base; nucleotides outside the gene matches: 4. DNA of the CDR3: TGTGCCAGCAGAGAGGACAGGGAGAACACTGAAGCTTTCTTT. This codes for CASREDRENTEAFF.

The J gene is TRBJ2-1, the V gene TRBV18; 8 bases are a match to TRBD2. Germline loops: CDR1 KGHSH, CDR2 LQKENI. The V segment lost 3 bases and the J segment 6 bases; nucleotides outside the gene matches: 13. This CDR3 spans 17 amino acids. Written as DNA, the CDR3 is TGTGCCAGCTCACCGAGCATACTAGCGGAGAATTTCAATGAGCAGTTCTTC. This translates into CASSPSILAENFNEQFF.

This chain links TRBV27 with TRBJ1-2; 8 bases align to TRBD1. Trimming removed 7 bases from V and 5 bases from J; junction bases left unmatched: 15. The CDR3 runs to 16 residues. Germline lookup yields CDR1 MNHEY and CDR2 SMNVEV (reference sequence). CDR3 DNA sequence: TGTGCCAGCAACCCCGTAGGACAGGGACCTCAGTATGGCTACACCTTC. Its translation: CASNPVGQGPQYGYTF.

This chain links TRBV2 with TRBJ2-3; D may be TRBD1 (6 bases). Trimming left V 8 bases short and J 5 bases short, with 14 bases between. CDR1 and CDR2 from the germline V gene are SNHLY and FYNNEI. CDR3 size: 13 residues. The CDR3 coding sequence is TGTGCCAGCGACGGGTTGACAGGAGATACGCAGTATTTT. Protein: CASDGLTGDTQYF.

This chain links TRBV5-4 with TRBJ2-7; D may be TRBD2 (6 bases). This CDR3 spans 17 amino acids. Between the trimmed V and J ends, which lost 0 bases and 0 bases, there was a span of 16 bases. The germline gives CDR1 SGHNT, CDR2 YYREEE (reference sequence). The CDR3 DNA reads TGTGCCAGCAGCTTGGATGTCGCGGGGACCGTCTCCTACGAGCAGTACTTC. Protein sequence: CASSLDVAGTVSYEQYF.

The chain combines TRBV14 with TRBJ2-1, with 7 bases fitting TRBD2. The junction had 5 bases not matched to a gene; V was cut back by 2 bases and J by 7 bases. The germline V gene has CDR1 SGHDN and CDR2 FVKESK. The CDR3 is made up of 14 amino acids. The CDR3 spells CASSQFPGGNEQFF. Here the CDR3 DNA reads TGTGCCAGCAGCCAATTCCCGGGGGGTAATGAGCAGTTCTTC. Using reference TRBV14 and TRBJ2-1 for the parts outside the CDR3, the full variable domain is EAGVTQFPSHSVIEKGQTVTLRCDPISGHDNLYWYRRVMGKEIKFLLHFVKESKQDESGMPNNRFLAERTGGTYSTLKVQPAELEDSGVYFCASSQFPGGNEQFFGPGTRLTVL.

V usage is TRBV9 and J usage is TRBJ1-2; D may be TRBD1 (6 bases). The CDR3 length is 15 residues. Trimming took 4 bases from V and 6 from J, leaving 19 bases between them. Germline CDR1 is SGDLS and CDR2 is YYNGEE. The CDR3 protein is CASSYRELGANGYTF. Here the CDR3 DNA reads TGTGCCAGCAGCTACAGGGAGTTGGGTGCCAATGGCTACACCTTC.

V and J are TRBV27 and TRBJ1-2; D is uncertain. CDR1 MNHEY and CDR2 SMNVEV come from the germline V gene (reference sequence). Trimming cost V 2 bases and J 6 bases, with 10 bases left between them. The CDR3 consists of 13 residues. The CDR3 loop reads CASSLLSGNGYTF. The CDR3 nucleotides read TGTGCCAGCAGTTTACTTTCCGGGAATGGCTACACCTTC.

V is TRBV20-1 and J is TRBJ2-3, with 7 bases lining up with TRBD2. CDR3 length: 15 amino acids. The germline V gene has CDR1 DFQATT and CDR2 SNEGSKA (reference sequence). V was clipped by 3 bases and J by 0 bases; unmatched bases: 6. CDR3 sequence: CSASMREFSTDTQYF. The CDR3 nucleotides read TGCAGTGCTAGTATGCGGGAGTTTAGCACAGATACGCAGTATTTT.

This chain joins TRBV4-2 and TRBJ2-3; 12 nucleotides align to TRBD2. The CDR3 extends over 16 amino acids. Per germline, CDR1 LGHNA and CDR2 YNFKEQ. Germline trimming cut 5 bases from V and 2 bases from J; bases unmatched to any gene: 5. CDR3 sequence reads: CASSAPSGGATDTQYF. The DNA for the CDR3 is TGTGCCAGCAGCGCCCCTAGCGGGGGGGCCACAGATACGCAGTATTTT.

The chain carries TRBV24-1 and TRBJ2-1; 11 nucleotides agree with TRBD2. J gave up 6 bases and V 5 bases, and 5 bases lay outside the gene matches. The length of the CDR3 is 15 residues. Germline CDR1 reads KGHDR; CDR2 reads SFDVKD. CDR3 sequence reads: CATSGVGTSGNEQFF. In DNA form, the CDR3 reads TGTGCCACCAGTGGGGTCGGGACTAGCGGCAATGAGCAGTTCTTC.

The chain couples TRBV4-1 to TRBJ1-5; D is possibly TRBD1 (5 bases). Germline V CDR1 and CDR2: MGHRA, YSYEKL. V gave up 0 bases and J gave up 2 bases, with 11 bases separating them. The CDR3 runs to 16 residues. Here the CDR3 reads CASSQDGGLGNQPQHF. The CDR3 coding sequence is TGCGCCAGCAGCCAAGACGGGGGTCTCGGCAATCAGCCCCAGCATTTT.

The J gene is TRBJ2-3, the V gene TRBV13, with 10 bases lining up with TRBD1. The V gene's germline CDR1 is PRHDT and CDR2 FYEKMQ (reference sequence). CDR3 size: 17 residues. The ends lost 1 base at V and 4 bases at J; junction bases unmatched: 8. The CDR3 DNA reads TGTGCCAGCAGCTTAGTGGGTCGTGGACAGGGGGCAGATACGCAGTATTTT. This gives the protein CASSLVGRGQGADTQYF.

The chain employs TRBV10-2 and TRBJ2-3, with 9 bases identical to TRBD2. The CDR3 has 17 amino acids. J was trimmed by 0 bases and V by 6 bases; bases with no gene match: 10. CDR1 is WSHSY, CDR2 SAAADI, per germline. Written as DNA, the CDR3 is TGCGCCAGCAGGGGGATCGGGACTAGCCAAAGCACAGATACGCAGTATTTT. This gives the protein CASRGIGTSQSTDTQYF.

This clone has a single count. The chain recombines TRBV5-4 with TRBJ2-3, with D possibly being TRBD2 (6 bases). V lost 5 bases and J 0 bases, leaving 16 bases between the germline ends. There are 16 residues in the CDR3. CDR1 SGHNT and CDR2 YYREEE come from the germline V gene (reference sequence). The CDR3: CASRATGSGSTDTQYF. The DNA for the CDR3 is TGTGCCAGCAGGGCGACCGGTAGCGGAAGCACAGATACGCAGTATTTT.

The chain links TRBV18 to TRBJ2-1; 7 positions match TRBD1. CDR3 length: 14 residues. V was clipped by 3 bases and J by 9 bases; unmatched bases: 8. Looked up from germline, CDR1 is KGHSH and CDR2 is LQKENI. The CDR3 sequence: CASSPDRVRGEQFF. As DNA, the CDR3 is TGTGCCAGCTCACCTGACAGGGTTCGGGGTGAGCAGTTCTTC.

The chain links TRBV2 to TRBJ2-3; D might be TRBD1 (5 bases). Germline V gives CDR1 SNHLY, CDR2 FYNNEI. This CDR3 region has 15 residues. With 0 bases removed from V and 7 bases from J, the gap between germline ends came to 14 bases. The CDR3 nucleotides read TGTGCCAGCAGTGAAGCGGGGCCCATTCAGAATACGCAGTATTTT. This sequence encodes CASSEAGPIQNTQYF.

The rearrangement joins TRBV10-1 to TRBJ1-5; D is undetermined. CDR1 is WNHNN, CDR2 SYGVQD, per germline (reference sequence). CDR3 length equals 15 residues. The ends were cut back, 4 bases at V and 1 base at J, with 11 bases in the middle. The chain's CDR3 is CASSAISWSNQPQHF. For the CDR3, the DNA is TGCGCCAGCAGTGCCATCAGTTGGAGCAATCAGCCCCAGCATTTT.

The chain combines TRBV19 with TRBJ2-2; tentatively, D is TRBD2 (6 bases). Germline V lookup: CDR1 LNHDA, CDR2 SQIVND (reference sequence). The CDR3 covers 14 residues. V was pared by 9 bases and J by 2 bases, with 13 bases between. The CDR3 here is CASTPGLNTGELFF. The CDR3 DNA sequence: TGTGCCAGCACCCCGGGACTCAACACCGGGGAGCTGTTTTTT.

This rearrangement joins TRBV30 to TRBJ1-5, with TRBD1 identical over 7 bases. Germline V CDR1 and CDR2: GTSNPN, SVGIG (reference sequence). The CDR3 covers 15 residues. Trimming removed 1 base from V and 2 bases from J; junction bases left unmatched: 5. The CDR3 loop is CAWSEGGFRNQPQHF. The CDR3 DNA sequence: TGTGCCTGGAGTGAAGGGGGCTTTCGCAATCAGCCCCAGCATTTT.

CDR3 nucleotide sequence: TGTGCCAGCAGTTACCACAGGGATTCACCCCTCCACTTT. Amino acids: CASSYHRDSPLHF. The chain has TRBV27 and TRBJ1-6, with a tentative D call TRBD1 (6 bases). CDR1 and CDR2 from the germline V gene are MNHEY and SMNVEV (reference sequence). V gave up 4 bases and J gave up 8 bases, with 9 bases separating them. This CDR3 has 13 residues.

The V call is TRBV4-2, the J call TRBJ1-1; 7 nucleotides agree with TRBD1. Germline V CDR1 and CDR2: LGHNA, YNFKEQ. The CDR3 is made up of 16 amino acids. V shed 0 bases and J 5 bases; nucleotides not matched to a gene: 9. In DNA form, the CDR3 reads TGTGCCAGCAGCCAAGATCGTAGACAGGGCCGGACTGAAGCTTTCTTT. It specifies CASSQDRRQGRTEAFF.

The rearrangement uses TRBV7-6 and TRBJ2-1; the D gene is possibly TRBD1 (6 bases). The germline gives CDR1 SGHVS, CDR2 FNYEAQ. The CDR3 covers 18 residues. V was shortened by 1 base and J by 0 bases, with 16 bases between the two germline ends. The CDR3 loop is CASSLVWSATGSYNEQFF. DNA of the CDR3: TGTGCCAGCAGCTTAGTCTGGTCGGCGACAGGCTCCTACAATGAGCAGTTCTTC.

The chain couples TRBV18 to TRBJ2-5; weak D call: TRBD1 (5 bases). This CDR3 region has 15 residues. Germline assignment: CDR1 KGHSH and CDR2 LQKENI. V was trimmed by 3 bases and J by 0 bases, leaving 11 bases between them. Here the CDR3 reads CASSPTGQNQETQYF. CDR3 coding DNA: TGTGCCAGCTCACCTACAGGTCAGAACCAAGAGACCCAGTACTTC.